This T cell receptor beta chain was captured by sequencing in a study of OX40 agonist ivuxolimab in advanced cancers. The method was immunoSEQ multiplex PCR; TCRdb's version includes in-frame clones alone and lacks a portion of them. The sample shows over 100,000 clones, roughly nine tenths of them seen only once. Only one count was recorded for this clone. V was trimmed by 5 bases and J by 1 base, leaving 9 bases between them. The CDR3 contains 13 residues. Germline V gene lookup returns CDR1 MNHEY and CDR2 SVGAGI. This specimen was CD4+ or CD8+ T cells sorted from blood, taken in a trial of the OX40 agonist ivuxolimab. The V call is TRBV6-5, the J call TRBJ2-7; D may be TRBD2 (6 bases). The receptor comes from an adult with an advanced solid tumor such as melanoma, head and neck, liver or kidney cancer. The CDR3 DNA sequence: TGTGCCAGCAGTGCGGGACTTTCCTACGAGCAGTACTTC. It is translated as CASSAGLSYEQYF.